This T cell receptor beta chain was found in a study of metastatic and nonmetastatic thyroid tumors. The germline V gene encodes CDR1 LGHDT and CDR2 YNNKEL (reference sequence). CDR3 length: 13 amino acids. Unmatched junction bases numbered 0, after V lost 6 bases and J lost 7 bases. Not a single patient had been given any form of treatment at any point before undergoing thyroid surgery. Ten or more counts support this clone. The authors' processing: Construction of a distant-metastasis classifier for papillary thyroid cancer relied on CDR3 differences across clinicopathological groups. TCRdb re-analyzed the PCR reads through MiXCR. These V and J calls are TCRdb output, not the study's own analysis. This sample has about 49,000 clones, with roughly 20% found just once.

The sequenced material came from blood. This sequence was found in a female donor with papillary thyroid cancer or a benign thyroid nodule (not recorded which). Some clones in this sample may be carry-over from other donors' samples. The chain has TRBV3-1 and TRBJ1-6, with 10 positions matching TRBD1. CDR3 DNA: TGTGCCAGCAGGACAGGGGGCAATTCACCCCTCCACTTT. Its translation: CASRTGGNSPLHF.